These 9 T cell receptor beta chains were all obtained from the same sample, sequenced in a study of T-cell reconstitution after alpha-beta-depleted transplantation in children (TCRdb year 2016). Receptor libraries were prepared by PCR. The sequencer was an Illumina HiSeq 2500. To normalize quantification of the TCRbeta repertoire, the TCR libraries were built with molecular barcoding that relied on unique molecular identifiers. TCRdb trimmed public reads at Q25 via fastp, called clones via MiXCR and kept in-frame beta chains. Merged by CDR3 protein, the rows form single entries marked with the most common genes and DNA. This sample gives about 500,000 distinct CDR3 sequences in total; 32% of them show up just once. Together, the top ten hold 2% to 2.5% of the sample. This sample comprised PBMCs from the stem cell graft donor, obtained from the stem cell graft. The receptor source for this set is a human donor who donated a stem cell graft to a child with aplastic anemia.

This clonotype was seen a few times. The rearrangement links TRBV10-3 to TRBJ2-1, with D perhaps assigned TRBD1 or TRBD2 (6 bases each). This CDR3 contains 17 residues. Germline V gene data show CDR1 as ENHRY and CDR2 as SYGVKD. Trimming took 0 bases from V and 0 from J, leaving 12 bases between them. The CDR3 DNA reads TGTGCCATCAGTGAGTCGCGGGACATTCTCTCCTACAATGAGCAGTTCTTC. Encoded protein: CAISESRDILSYNEQFF.

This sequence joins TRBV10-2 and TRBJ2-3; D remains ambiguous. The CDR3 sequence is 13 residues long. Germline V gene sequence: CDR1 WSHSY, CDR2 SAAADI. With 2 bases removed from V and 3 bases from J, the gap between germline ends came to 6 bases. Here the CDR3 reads CASSEEETDTQYF. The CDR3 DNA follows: TGCGCCAGCAGTGAGGAGGAAACAGATACGCAGTATTTT.

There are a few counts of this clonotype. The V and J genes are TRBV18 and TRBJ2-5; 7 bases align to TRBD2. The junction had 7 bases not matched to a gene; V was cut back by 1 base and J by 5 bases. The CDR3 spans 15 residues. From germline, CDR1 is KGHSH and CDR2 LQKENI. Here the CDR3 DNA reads TGTGCCAGCTCACCACGGGAGGGCCTTCGGGAGACCCAGTACTTC. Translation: CASSPREGLRETQYF.

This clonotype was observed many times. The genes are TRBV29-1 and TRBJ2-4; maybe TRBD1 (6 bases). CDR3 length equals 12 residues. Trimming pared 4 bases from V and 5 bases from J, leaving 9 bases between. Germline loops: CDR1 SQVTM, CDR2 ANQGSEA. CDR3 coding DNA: TGCAGCGTTGTACCAGGGGAAAACATTCAGTACTTC. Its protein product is CSVVPGENIQYF.

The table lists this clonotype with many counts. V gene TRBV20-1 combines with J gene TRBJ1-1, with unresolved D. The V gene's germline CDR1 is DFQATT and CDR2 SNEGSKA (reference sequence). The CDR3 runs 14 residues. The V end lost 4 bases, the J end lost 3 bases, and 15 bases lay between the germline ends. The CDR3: CSANTRDDYTEAFF. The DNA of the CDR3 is TGCAGTGCTAACACTAGAGACGATTACACTGAAGCTTTCTTT.

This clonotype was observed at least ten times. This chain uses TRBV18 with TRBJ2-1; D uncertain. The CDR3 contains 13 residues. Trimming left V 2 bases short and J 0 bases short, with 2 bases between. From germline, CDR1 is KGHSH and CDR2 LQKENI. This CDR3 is CASSPDSYNEQFF. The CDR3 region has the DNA TGTGCCAGCTCACCAGACTCCTACAATGAGCAGTTCTTC.

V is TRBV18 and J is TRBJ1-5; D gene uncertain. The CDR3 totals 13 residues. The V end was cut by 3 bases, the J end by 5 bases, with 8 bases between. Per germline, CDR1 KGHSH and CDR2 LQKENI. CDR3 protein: CASSPFLDQPQHF. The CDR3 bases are TGTGCCAGCTCACCCTTCTTAGATCAGCCCCAGCATTTT.

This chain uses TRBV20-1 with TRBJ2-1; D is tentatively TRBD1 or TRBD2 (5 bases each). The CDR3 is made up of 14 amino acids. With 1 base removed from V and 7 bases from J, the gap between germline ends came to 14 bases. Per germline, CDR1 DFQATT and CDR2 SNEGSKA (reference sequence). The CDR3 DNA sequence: TGCAGTGCTAGAGGAGAGAGGGGCCGGAATGAGCAGTTCTTC. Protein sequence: CSARGERGRNEQFF.

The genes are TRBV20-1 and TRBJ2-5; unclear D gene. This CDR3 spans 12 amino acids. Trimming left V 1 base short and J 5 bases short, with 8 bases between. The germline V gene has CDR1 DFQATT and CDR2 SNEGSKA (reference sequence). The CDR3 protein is CSARAVGETQYF. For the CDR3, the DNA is TGCAGTGCTAGAGCCGTGGGGGAGACCCAGTACTTC.